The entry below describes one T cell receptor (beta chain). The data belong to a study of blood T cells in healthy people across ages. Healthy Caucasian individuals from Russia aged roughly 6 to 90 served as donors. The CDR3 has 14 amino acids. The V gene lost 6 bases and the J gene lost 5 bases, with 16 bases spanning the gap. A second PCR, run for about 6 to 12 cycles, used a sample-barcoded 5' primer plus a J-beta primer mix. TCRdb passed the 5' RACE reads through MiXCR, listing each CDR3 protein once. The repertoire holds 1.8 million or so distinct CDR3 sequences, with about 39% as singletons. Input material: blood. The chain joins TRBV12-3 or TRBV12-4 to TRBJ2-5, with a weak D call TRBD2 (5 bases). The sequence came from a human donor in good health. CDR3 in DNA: TGTGCCAGCAGCTCCTTTTCCGGGGTCGAGACCCAGTACTTC. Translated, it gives CASSSFSGVETQYF.